These T cell receptor beta chains were read from a single sample in a study of T cell responses to AZD1222 COVID-19 vaccine. The protocol was immunoSEQ multiplex PCR, while the TCRdb copy is restricted to in-frame clones and leaves out a portion. The data show some 120,000 clones, about 90% seen once. This material consisted of peripheral blood, taken on day 0 of AZD1222 vaccination. All receptors derive from an adult in good health. Both conserved end residues are part of each CDR3. A row's size may be missing; if present it is once, few, many or a size class.

TRBJ2-7 TRBV18 - CASSPPPSGIGDEQYF
TRBJ2-7 TRBV5-1 few CASSFGRGNSYEQYF
TRBJ2-7 TRBV29-1 once CSVATDSYEQYF
TRBJ2-7 TRBV6-5 - CASRGTGLLEQYF
TRBJ1-2 TRBV23-1 - CASSFKAATGGYTF
TRBJ2-3 TRBV5-1 - CASSLPREGDTQYF
TRBJ1-5 TRBV5-8 - CASSTRTGINQPQHF
TRBJ1-4 TRBV10-3 - CAISESTLGGSNEKLFF
TRBJ1-5 TRBV7-2 - CASSLQGPGNQPQHF
TRBJ1-2 TRBV28 - CASTTGQGHGYTF
TRBJ1-2 TRBV4-1 few CASSQETFNYGYTF
TRBJ1-1 TRBV11-2 - CASSPSTRGTEAFF
TRBJ1-5 TRBV2 few CASSRQGRSQPQHF
TRBJ2-7 TRBV7-2 - CASSLIVASGEQYF
TRBJ2-7 TRBV7-2 - CASSLDRREQYF
TRBJ1-5 TRBV5-1 - CASSVGTTGLRPQHF
TRBJ2-7 TRBV11-3 - CASSPRDGYEQYF
TRBJ2-3 TRBV30 few CAWSLEGPDTQYF
TRBJ1-2 TRBV28 few CASSLGAAGVTF
TRBJ2-7 TRBV2 - CASSRYPPNGSGTYEQYF
TRBJ1-2 TRBV4-2 - CASSQPDPTGAGYTF
TRBJ1-2 TRBV19 - CASKNQGQGRYGYTF
TRBJ1-5 TRBV30 few CAWSFGGTVPNQPQHF
TRBJ2-5 TRBV6-5 once CASTRTGGETQYF
TRBJ2-7 TRBV9 - CASSVAKAYYEQYF
TRBJ2-5 TRBV27 - CASSSGSQETQYF
TRBJ1-1 TRBV6-5 - CASTRQMNTEAFF
TRBJ2-7 TRBV30 - CAWRTQTYEQYF
TRBJ2-3 TRBV3-1/TRBV3-2 - CASSHFGGGAHLTSTDTQYF
TRBJ2-1 TRBV7-3 - CASSLIVGVAGGLNEQFF
TRBJ2-3 TRBV12-3/TRBV12-4 - CASSLRGTDTQYF
TRBJ2-1 TRBV3-1/TRBV3-2 - CASSQDQLGGAEQFF
TRBJ1-6 TRBV9 - CASSPKGVVYNSPLHF
TRBJ2-7 TRBV30 - CAWSVTPAEQYF
TRBJ2-7 TRBV9 - CASSVGPGYEQYF
TRBJ1-2 TRBV30 - CAWSVRTGVFGYGYTF
TRBJ1-5 TRBV5-1 - CASSMTGGGNQPQHF
TRBJ2-7 TRBV3-1/TRBV3-2 few CASSHRAGGSSYEQYF
TRBJ2-5 TRBV5-1 - CASSSTGGPETQYF
TRBJ2-7 TRBV6-2/TRBV6-3 once CASSYDGSYEQYF
TRBJ1-1 TRBV30 once CAGGDRNTEAFF
TRBJ2-1 TRBV6-1 medium-sized CASSEVENNEQFF
TRBJ2-7 TRBV7-9 - CASSPRLAGLYEQYF
TRBJ1-4 TRBV7-6 - CASSPKSGYRATEKLFF
TRBJ1-6 TRBV28 - CASSPGHLSPLHF
TRBJ1-2 TRBV30 - CAWSPWDQGGYTF